This is a list of T cell receptor beta chains from one sample in a study of T cell responses to AZD1222 COVID-19 vaccine. Sequencing used immunoSEQ multiplex PCR; TCRdb keeps in-frame clones, though not all of them. The table includes some 130,000 clones, more than 75% detected once. Sequencing was performed on peripheral blood, taken on day 0 of AZD1222 vaccination. These receptors all come from an adult in good health. Each CDR3 is given without its conserved first and last residue.

v_gene	j_gene	CDR3aa
TRBV18	TRBJ1-3	ASSEGISGNTIY
TRBV10-3	TRBJ2-3	AISAPLTDTQY
TRBV28	TRBJ2-7	ASSFAGGKY
TRBV7-9	TRBJ1-2	ASSITGNYLWGYT
TRBV30	TRBJ1-6	AWSLGGGSPLH
TRBV24-1	TRBJ2-3	ATSDSSGGAVDTQY
TRBV5-5	TRBJ1-2	ASSLDSSYGYT
TRBV5-1	TRBJ2-2	ASKEENTGELF
TRBV5-1	TRBJ1-6	ASSPGGPLYNSPLH
TRBV10-3	TRBJ2-1	ATNRDRAYNEQF
TRBV7-9	TRBJ1-1	ASSPPTEMNTEAF
TRBV9	TRBJ1-1	ASSDDGMNTEAF
TRBV11-3	TRBJ2-1	ASSRRGFNEQF
TRBV5-4	TRBJ1-2	ASSLGQETYGYT
TRBV6-6	TRBJ1-1	ASRLGNTEAF
TRBV20-1	TRBJ1-3	SASRQGHTIY
TRBV14	TRBJ2-2	ASSWDRVSAGELF
TRBV29-1	TRBJ1-5	SVGGGASNQPQH
TRBV2	TRBJ1-5	ASSGDTGGKGQPQH
TRBV7-2	TRBJ2-1	ASSLGASGISYNEQF
TRBV2	TRBJ2-7	ASSTTGTATYEQY
TRBV7-9	TRBJ2-1	ASSLGGRGQGEQF
TRBV7-2	TRBJ1-3	ASSLAPPTGMGGNTIY
TRBV7-2	TRBJ2-1	ASSLGFGPINEQF
TRBV5-1	TRBJ1-1	ASSFSPGASTEAF
TRBV28	TRBJ2-3	ASSLKSTDTQY
TRBV6-2/TRBV6-3	TRBJ1-5	ASSYRTGTGPNQPQH
TRBV29-1	TRBJ2-3	SVTLTSGGWDTQY
TRBV7-2	TRBJ2-7	ASTRQGISYEQY
TRBV4-3	TRBJ1-6	ASSLKAGTGPYNSPLH
TRBV29-1	TRBJ2-7	SVASLAGTYEQY
TRBV4-1	TRBJ2-7	ASSQDWDRSYEQY
TRBV7-9	TRBJ2-3	ASSQPPGGTTDTQY
TRBV28	TRBJ2-7	ASSYIRGQRYEQY
TRBV18	TRBJ1-1	ASSPGTGGKTEAF
TRBV5-4	TRBJ2-3	ASSFRPGLTDTQY
TRBV10-3	TRBJ1-2	AISEGASANYGYT